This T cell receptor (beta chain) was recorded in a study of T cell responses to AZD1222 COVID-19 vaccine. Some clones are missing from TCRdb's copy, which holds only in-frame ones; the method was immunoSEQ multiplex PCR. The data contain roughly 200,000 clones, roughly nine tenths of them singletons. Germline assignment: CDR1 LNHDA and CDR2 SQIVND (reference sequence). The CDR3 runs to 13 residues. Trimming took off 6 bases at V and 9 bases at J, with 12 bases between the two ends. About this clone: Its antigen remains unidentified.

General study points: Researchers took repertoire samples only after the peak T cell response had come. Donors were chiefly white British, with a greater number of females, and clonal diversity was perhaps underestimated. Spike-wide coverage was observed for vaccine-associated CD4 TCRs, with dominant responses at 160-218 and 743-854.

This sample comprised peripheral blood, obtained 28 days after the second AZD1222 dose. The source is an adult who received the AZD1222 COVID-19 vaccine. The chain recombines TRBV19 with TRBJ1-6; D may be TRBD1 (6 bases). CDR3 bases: TGTGCCAGTAGAGGGGGAAATACTTCACCCCTCCACTTT. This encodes CASRGGNTSPLHF.